This T cell receptor (beta chain) appears in the sequencing data of a study of identical twins. CDR3 size: 12 residues. Germline CDR1 and CDR2: ENHRY and SYGVKD. Trimming cost V 7 bases and J 1 base, with 4 bases left between them. Worth noting for this clonotype: Its specificity is unknown.

Unique molecular identifiers were present on cDNA, and template switching added a universal primer site. MiXCR was run by TCRdb on the 5' RACE reads, yielding one entry per CDR3 protein. The top ten clones hold around 10% of a sample with 420,000 or so distinct CDR3 sequences, roughly 18% of them seen once. Study-wide results and caveats: Models underpredicted monozygotic twin sharing of out-of-frame TCR alpha.

This rearrangement joins TRBV10-3 to TRBJ2-2; no clear D gene. Sequenced: naive T cells sorted from blood. The receptor was derived from a man aged 45-60 years in good health. CDR3 DNA: TGTGCCATCACAGGGAACACCGGGGAGCTGTTTTTT. This encodes CAITGNTGELFF.